This T cell receptor beta chain stems from a study of blood T cell repertoires in COVID-19. Across the study: COVID-19 samples from acute and convalescent phases originated in the United States, Italy and Spain. Sources were T cells, B-cell-depleted T cells, or PBMCs; the material itself was cDNA or gDNA.

In the original workflow: Amplification of reference gene primers was used by the study to estimate nucleated cell counts. TCRdb keeps only in-frame clones here, not all; method: immunoSEQ multiplex PCR. V and J calls plus clone size are reproduced from that table; the DNA served to infer D and trimming. The table has some 73,000 clones, approximately 89% seen once. The sample comprised peripheral blood. The receptor was derived from a woman older than 75 with active or convalescent COVID-19.

DNA for the CDR3: TGTGCCAGCAGTGAAGGGCTCTCCACAGATACGCAGTATTTT. It codes for CASSEGLSTDTQYF. This chain uses TRBV2 with TRBJ2-3; no definite D call. There are 14 residues in the CDR3. V lost 1 base and J 2 bases, leaving 7 bases between the germline ends. CDR1 and CDR2 from the germline V gene are SNHLY and FYNNEI.